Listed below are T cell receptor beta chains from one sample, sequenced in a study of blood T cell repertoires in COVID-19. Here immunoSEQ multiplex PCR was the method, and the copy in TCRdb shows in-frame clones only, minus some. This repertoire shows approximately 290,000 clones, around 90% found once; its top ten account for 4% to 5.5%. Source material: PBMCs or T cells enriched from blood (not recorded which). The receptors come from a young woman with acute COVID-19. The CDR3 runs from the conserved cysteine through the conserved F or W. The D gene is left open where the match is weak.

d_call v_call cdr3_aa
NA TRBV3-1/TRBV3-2 CASSLRGGYGYTF
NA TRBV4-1 CASSQDYVLQRDQPQHF
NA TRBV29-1 CSAGRQVNTEAFF
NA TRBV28 CASSSDWGGSTNEKLFF
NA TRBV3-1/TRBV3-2 CASSVQRSQPQHF
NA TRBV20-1 CSAAYMEQFF
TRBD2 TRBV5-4 CASSWGPGLGKNEQFF
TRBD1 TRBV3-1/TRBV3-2 CASRLQGNYGYTF
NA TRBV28 CASSPHHFTRQETQYF
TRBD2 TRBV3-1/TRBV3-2 CASSQSSGNHNEQFF
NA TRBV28 CASSSAQGIHGYTF
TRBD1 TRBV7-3 CASSSQPSSTGSNTEAFF
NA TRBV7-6 CASSSPGAEAFF
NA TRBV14 CASSPLGAAPTHREQFF
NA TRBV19 CASIDWYGYTF
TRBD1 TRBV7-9 CASSRWDRATGELFF
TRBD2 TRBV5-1 CASSPILGTSLDEQFF
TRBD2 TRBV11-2 CASSQASAGGSYEQYF
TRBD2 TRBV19 CASSIDKLAGVTQYF
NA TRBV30 CAWSRWNTEAFF
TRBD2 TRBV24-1 CATSDLNTSGRNEQFF
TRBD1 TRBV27 CASSFGQGNQPQHF
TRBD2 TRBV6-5 CASSYHLAGSYNEQFF
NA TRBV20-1 CSARTSSEQFF
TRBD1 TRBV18 CASSPLGTGNTGELFF
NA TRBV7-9 CASSLMGDSYEQYF
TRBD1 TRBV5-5 CASILGQGKIQGEAFF
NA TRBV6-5 CASSYGQGNYEQYF
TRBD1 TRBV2 CASGTWDREYEQYF
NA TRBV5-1 CASSLVQESSYEQYF
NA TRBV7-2 CASSLAGTGTYEQYF
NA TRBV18 CASSDSFSGNTIYF
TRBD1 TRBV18 CASSPGTDYGYTF
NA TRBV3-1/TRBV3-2 CASSLAPLPAGLFF
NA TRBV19 CASSLGTPNTEAFF
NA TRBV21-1 CASSKASDRETQYF
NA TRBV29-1 CSVDPGTDTQYF
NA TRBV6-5 CASSYDSATNEKLFF
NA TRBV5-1 CASSLGQGVNTEAFF
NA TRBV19 CASSIQTSTDTQYF
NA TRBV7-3 CASSLRGGSGNTIYF
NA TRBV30 CAWSGGLTGIQFF
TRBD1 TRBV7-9 CASSSRRGPTEAFF
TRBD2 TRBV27 CASSWSSGTFNEQFF
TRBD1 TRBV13 CASSLTGGGPGYTF
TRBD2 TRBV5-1 CASSWGTSVSYNEQFF
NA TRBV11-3 CASSLQGDSPLHF
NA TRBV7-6 CASSPATKNTEAFF
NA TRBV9 CASSVESRGLQETQYF
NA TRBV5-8 CASSLRDRANYGYTF